Presented here are 24 T cell receptor beta chains from one specimen sequenced in a study of post-analysis software for immune sequencing data. TCR beta libraries were prepared from cDNA with unique molecular identifiers. MiXCR, applied by TCRdb to the PCR reads, yields one record per CDR3 protein. The table includes hundreds of thousands of distinct CDR3 sequences, roughly 38% detected once. Findings of the study overall: Four or five TRBV segments, TRBV5-6, TRBV5-1 and TRBV20-1 among them, were found more frequent in patients than controls.

No antigen has been assigned to these receptors. What was sequenced was blood. The origin of the receptors is a girl aged 2 to 10 with multiple sclerosis.

This clonotype has more than one count but fewer than ten. The J gene is TRBJ2-5, the V gene TRBV4-2; possible D gene TRBD1, 7 bases. Gene TRBJ2-7 matches the end of the DNA better, so the J call may be wrong. CDR1 LGHNA and CDR2 YNFKEQ come from the germline V gene. The length of the CDR3 is 15 residues. The CDR3 here is CASSSQSGGTNEQYF. The CDR3 DNA follows: TGTGCCAGCAGCTCACAATCAGGGGGGACCAACGAGCAGTACTTC.

This clonotype was observed a few times. This chain links TRBV10-3 with TRBJ2-3; tentative D call: TRBD2 (6 bases). There are 13 residues in the CDR3. The V end lost 7 bases, the J end lost 5 bases, and 13 bases lay between the germline ends. CDR1 and CDR2 from the germline V gene are ENHRY and SYGVKD. The CDR3 DNA sequence: TGTGCCATCATGAAGGAGGGTAAAGATACGCAGTATTTT. Translation: CAIMKEGKDTQYF.

Only a few counts were recorded for this clonotype. This chain uses TRBV28 with TRBJ2-5, with unresolved D. The end of the DNA fits TRBJ2-7 better, so the J call may be wrong. The CDR3 extends over 12 amino acids. CDR1 is MDHEN, CDR2 SYDVKM, per germline. The DNA of the CDR3 is TGTGCCAGCAGTGTGACCCTAGGCGAGCAGTACTTC. Translation gives CASSVTLGEQYF.

The chain uses TRBV28 and TRBJ1-2, with 8 bases matching TRBD1. Trimming at V came to 2 bases and at J to 13 bases, leaving 15 bases not matched to a gene. The CDR3 consists of 15 residues. The V gene's germline CDR1 is MDHEN and CDR2 SYDVKM. In DNA, the CDR3 is TGTGCCAGCAGTTTAGGGGACAGGTCTCTGGCGGGCGGCACCTTC. Protein sequence: CASSLGDRSLAGGTF.

This rearrangement joins TRBV4-1 to TRBJ2-5; TRBD2 is a possible D gene (6 bases). V shed 0 bases and J shed 4 bases, with 15 bases lying between them. This CDR3 is built from 16 residues. Germline lookup yields CDR1 MGHRA and CDR2 YSYEKL. The CDR3 loop is CASSQDRGFGVETQYF. The CDR3 nucleotides read TGCGCCAGCAGCCAAGATCGGGGGTTCGGAGTAGAGACCCAGTACTTC.

Only a few counts were recorded for this clonotype. This sequence joins TRBV20-1 and TRBJ1-2; 7 bases agree with TRBD1. V was clipped by 5 bases and J by 0 bases; unmatched bases: 3. Germline V gene data show CDR1 as DFQATT and CDR2 as SNEGSKA (reference sequence). CDR3 length: 13 residues. The CDR3 loop is CSAPQGANYGYTF. Written as DNA, the CDR3 is TGCAGTGCTCCCCAGGGGGCTAACTATGGCTACACCTTC.

The chain recombines TRBV11-2 with TRBJ2-5; 11 bases match TRBD2. There are 14 residues in the CDR3. J gave up 11 bases and V 6 bases, and 11 bases lay outside the gene matches. The germline V gene has CDR1 SGHAT and CDR2 FQNNGV. This CDR3 is CASSRLAGKYGQYF. The CDR3 coding sequence is TGTGCCAGCAGTAGACTAGCGGGGAAGTACGGGCAGTACTTC.

The table lists this clonotype with a few counts. The V gene is TRBV29-1, the J gene TRBJ2-7; no clear D gene. Germline-derived CDR1 and CDR2 are SQVTM and ANQGSEA. Trimming took 6 bases from V and 2 from J, leaving 11 bases between them. The length of the CDR3 is 12 residues. The CDR3 here is CSVKTLTYEQYF. CDR3 coding DNA: TGCAGCGTCAAGACTCTAACCTACGAGCAGTACTTC.

The chain couples TRBV6-5 to TRBJ2-7; D possibly corresponds to TRBD2 (6 bases). The germline CDR1 and CDR2 sequences are MNHEY and SVGAGI. This CDR3 is 12 amino acids long. V gave up 11 bases and J gave up 2 bases, with 13 bases separating them. CDR3 region: CAARGNTYEQYF. DNA for the CDR3: TGTGCCGCCCGGGGGAATACCTACGAGCAGTACTTC.

This sequence joins TRBV15 and TRBJ2-3; D is ambiguous. Trimming shortened V by 5 bases and J by 2 bases, and 14 bases separated the two germline ends. Germline V gene sequence: CDR1 LNHNV, CDR2 YYDKDF (reference sequence). The CDR3 is made up of 15 amino acids. The CDR3: CATSALVGLTDTQYF. DNA of the CDR3: TGTGCCACCAGCGCGCTGGTAGGTCTCACAGATACGCAGTATTTT.

This clonotype was picked up one time. V gene TRBV20-1 combines with J gene TRBJ2-4, with no clear D. There are 13 residues in the CDR3. Trimming removed 1 base from V and 5 bases from J, with 9 bases in between. The germline V gene has CDR1 DFQATT and CDR2 SNEGSKA (reference sequence). The DNA for the CDR3 is TGCAGTGCTAGAGTACCGGTTGAAAACATTCAGTACTTC. It specifies CSARVPVENIQYF.

The chain employs TRBV7-9 and TRBJ2-3; weak D call: TRBD1 (6 bases). V shed 2 bases and J shed 5 bases, with 17 bases lying between them. Germline loops: CDR1 SEHNR, CDR2 FQNEAQ (reference sequence). This CDR3 is built from 16 residues. The CDR3: CASSLPKTGLEDTQYF. CDR3 nucleotide sequence: TGTGCCAGCAGCTTACCCAAAACAGGGTTGGAAGATACGCAGTATTTT. Full variable domain (missing parts from reference TRBV7-9 and TRBJ2-3): DTGVSQNPRHKITKRGQNVTFRCDPISEHNRLYWYRQTLGQGPEFLTYFQNEAQLEKSRLLSDRFSAERPKGSFSTLEIQRTEQGDSAMYLCASSLPKTGLEDTQYFGPGTRLTVL.

The chain combines TRBV3-1 with TRBJ2-1; D gene ambiguous. Trimming pared 4 bases from V and 12 bases from J, leaving 10 bases between. This CDR3 spans 11 amino acids. CDR1 and CDR2 (germline): LGHDT, YNNKEL (reference sequence). The CDR3 DNA sequence: TGTGCCAGCAGCCTCGGATCAGGGCAGTTCTTC. Translated, it gives CASSLGSGQFF.

V is TRBV20-1 and J is TRBJ2-3, with a weak D call TRBD2 (6 bases). CDR1 DFQATT and CDR2 SNEGSKA come from the germline V gene (reference sequence). The length of the CDR3 is 15 residues. The ends were cut back, 6 bases at V and 5 bases at J, with 21 bases in the middle. CDR3 region: CSARGWGRGRDTQYF. For the CDR3, the DNA is TGCAGTGCCCGGGGCTGGGGTCGGGGGAGAGATACGCAGTATTTT.

This chain uses TRBV6-5 with TRBJ1-2; the match to TRBD1 covers 9 bases. CDR1 and CDR2 (germline): MNHEY, SVGAGI. The CDR3 consists of 14 residues. V lost 4 bases and J lost 5; bases outside the gene matches: 5. The CDR3 coding sequence is TGTGCCAGCAGTTCCCCGACAGGGGGGTATGGCTACACCTTC. Its translation: CASSSPTGGYGYTF.

DNA of the CDR3: TGTGCCAGCAGCTTAGCGACAGAGACCTACGAGCAGTACTTC. Its translation is CASSLATETYEQYF. The V call is TRBV7-6, the J call TRBJ2-7; possible D gene TRBD1, 5 bases. V was clipped by 0 bases and J by 2 bases, with 8 bases between them. Germline lookup yields CDR1 SGHVS and CDR2 FNYEAQ. The CDR3 covers 14 residues. Full variable domain (outside the CDR3, taken from reference TRBV7-6 and TRBJ2-7): GAGVSQSPRYKVTKRGQDVALRCDPISGHVSLYWYRQALGQGPEFLTYFNYEAQQDKSGLPNDRFSAERPEGSISTLTIQRTEQRDSAMYRCASSLATETYEQYFGPGTRLTVT.

This clonotype showed up just a few times. The genes are TRBV20-1 and TRBJ2-3, with 11 positions matching TRBD2. The CDR3 length is 15 residues. The V segment lost 6 bases and the J segment 2 bases; nucleotides outside the gene matches: 7. CDR1 and CDR2 (germline): DFQATT, SNEGSKA (reference sequence). The DNA of the CDR3 is TGCAGTGCGTCGGGACTAGCGGACCTCACAGATACGCAGTATTTT. Translation gives CSASGLADLTDTQYF.

This clonotype was seen a few times. The chain recombines TRBV20-1 with TRBJ2-1; D not resolved. This CDR3 contains 13 residues. Germline V lookup: CDR1 DFQATT, CDR2 SNEGSKA (reference sequence). V dropped 5 bases and J dropped 0 bases, with 8 bases sitting between them. CDR3 amino acids: CSAAYSSYNEQFF. The CDR3 coding sequence is TGCAGTGCTGCATATAGCTCCTACAATGAGCAGTTCTTC.

The CDR3 here is CASSFKLGLGAFF. The CDR3 region has the DNA TGTGCCAGCAGTTTTAAGTTGGGGCTAGGCGCTTTCTTT. J is TRBJ1-1 and V is TRBV28; possible D gene TRBD1, 5 bases. The V end was cut by 3 bases, the J end by 11 bases, with 16 bases between. The CDR3 contains 13 residues. Germline V gene sequence: CDR1 MDHEN, CDR2 SYDVKM.

The chain links TRBV5-1 to TRBJ2-5; a possible D gene is TRBD2 (5 bases). CDR3 length: 17 amino acids. The germline V gene encodes CDR1 SGHRS and CDR2 YFSETQ. V was shortened by 4 bases and J by 11 bases, with 30 bases between the two germline ends. The CDR3 DNA is TGCGCCAGCAGCCCCATTCCGGGTCTAGCTCCCACCAATGAGCAGTACTTC. This sequence encodes CASSPIPGLAPTNEQYF.

This chain connects TRBV6-6 to TRBJ2-7; 9 bases are shared with TRBD1. CDR3 length equals 17 residues. After removal of 0 bases from V and 4 bases from J, the junction contained 10 bases not matched to a gene. The germline V gene has CDR1 MNHNY and CDR2 SVGAGI (reference sequence). The CDR3, as DNA: TGTGCCAGCAGTTACTCCGTCCCGAGGGACAGGGTTTACGAGCAGTACTTC. Amino acid sequence: CASSYSVPRDRVYEQYF.

This chain connects TRBV7-3 to TRBJ1-1, with D uncertain. V was shortened by 5 bases and J by 3 bases, with 7 bases between the two germline ends. The germline V gene encodes CDR1 SGHTA and CDR2 FQGTGA. The CDR3 has 12 residues. The CDR3 sequence is CASSRGHTEAFF. CDR3 in DNA: TGTGCCAGCAGCCGCGGGCACACTGAAGCTTTCTTT.

The chain links TRBV18 to TRBJ2-7; D not resolved. CDR3 length: 15 amino acids. Germline V lookup: CDR1 KGHSH, CDR2 LQKENI. The V gene lost 2 bases and the J gene lost 2 bases, with 13 bases spanning the gap. In DNA form, the CDR3 reads TGTGCCAGCTCACCAAGTCCAGAAACGCCCTACGAGCAGTACTTC. As protein: CASSPSPETPYEQYF.

A few counts support this clonotype. The chain combines TRBV7-3 with TRBJ2-2; 7 bases line up with TRBD1. The CDR3 is 15 residues long. The trim removed 2 bases at V and 3 bases at J, leaving 3 bases unmatched. The germline CDR1 and CDR2 sequences are SGHTA and FQGTGA. The CDR3 protein is CASSLFQGDTGELFF. CDR3 bases: TGTGCCAGCAGCTTATTCCAGGGGGACACCGGGGAGCTGTTTTTT. Looking up the rest from reference TRBV7-3 and TRBJ2-2 gives the full variable domain: GAGVSQTPSNKVTEKGKYVELRCDPISGHTALYWYRQSLGQGPEFLIYFQGTGAADDSGLPNDRFFAVRPEGSVSTLKIQRTERGDSAVYLCASSLFQGDTGELFFGEGSRLTVL.